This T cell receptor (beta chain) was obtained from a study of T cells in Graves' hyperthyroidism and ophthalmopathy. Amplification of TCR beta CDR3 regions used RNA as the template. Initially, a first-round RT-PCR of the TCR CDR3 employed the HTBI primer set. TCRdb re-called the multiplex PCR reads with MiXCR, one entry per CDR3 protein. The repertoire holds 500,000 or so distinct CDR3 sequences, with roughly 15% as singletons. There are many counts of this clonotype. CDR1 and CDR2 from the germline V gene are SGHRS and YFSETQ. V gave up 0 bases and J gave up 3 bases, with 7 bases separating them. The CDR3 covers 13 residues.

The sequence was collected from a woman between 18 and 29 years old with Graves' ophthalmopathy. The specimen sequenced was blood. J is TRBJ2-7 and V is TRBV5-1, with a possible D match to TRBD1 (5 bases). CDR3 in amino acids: CASSLARDYEQYF. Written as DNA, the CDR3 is TGCGCCAGCAGCTTGGCCAGGGACTACGAGCAGTACTTC.